Shown below are 17 T cell receptor beta chains from a single sample sequenced in a study of graft-versus-host responses after intestinal transplantation. These receptors are not linked to any known antigen. The data were produced by immunoSEQ multiplex PCR, yet TCRdb's version contains in-frame clones alone and is incomplete. The repertoire holds approximately 99,000 clones, with about nine tenths as singletons. The sample consisted of unstimulated CD4+ T cells sorted from spleen or lymph node cells, taken before transplant. These receptors were taken from a human donor who was the organ donor for an intestinal transplant.

This chain joins TRBV5-1 and TRBJ2-5; 9 nucleotides agree with TRBD2. Germline values: CDR1 SGHRS, CDR2 YFSETQ. CDR3 length: 16 residues. J gave up 1 base and V 4 bases, and 8 bases lay outside the gene matches. The CDR3 DNA reads TGCGCCAGCAGCATTAGCGGGGGCCCCCCCCAAGAGACCCAGTACTTC. This encodes CASSISGGPPQETQYF. The variable domain in full, completed from reference TRBV5-1 and TRBJ2-5, reads KAGVTQTPRYLIKTRGQQVTLSCSPISGHRSVSWYQQTPGQGLQFLFEYFSETQRNKGNFPGRFSGRQFSNSRSEMNVSTLELGDSALYLCASSISGGPPQETQYFGPGTRLLVL.

The rearrangement uses TRBV30 and TRBJ2-5; tentatively, D is TRBD2 (6 bases). V dropped 0 bases and J dropped 5 bases, with 19 bases sitting between them. This CDR3 spans 16 amino acids. CDR1 is GTSNPN, CDR2 SVGIG, per germline (reference sequence). The CDR3 is CAWSVVRRIRGETQYF. DNA for the CDR3: TGTGCCTGGAGTGTTGTAAGGCGGATTCGGGGGGAGACCCAGTACTTC.

This chain joins TRBV5-6 and TRBJ1-1; D gene unclear. V shed 0 bases and J shed 1 base, with 10 bases lying between them. This CDR3 comprises 15 residues. Germline CDR1 and CDR2: SGHDT and YYEEEE. The DNA of the CDR3 is TGTGCCAGCAGCTTGGTCCCGACAAAGAACACTGAAGCTTTCTTT. As protein: CASSLVPTKNTEAFF.

CDR3 sequence (DNA): TGTGCCAGCAGGGGGGGAGGGGATGACTATGGCTACACCTTC. It specifies CASRGGGDDYGYTF. V and J are TRBV7-2 and TRBJ1-2, with a possible D match to TRBD1 (5 bases). The CDR3 has 14 residues. Looked up from germline, CDR1 is SGHTA and CDR2 is FQGNSA. V lost 6 bases and J lost 3, with 14 bases in between.

This CDR3 reads CASSVTGGPGDTQYF. CDR3 DNA: TGTGCCAGCAGCGTTACGGGGGGGCCGGGAGATACGCAGTATTTT. The chain joins TRBV9 to TRBJ2-3; 8 bases align to TRBD2. Germline values: CDR1 SGDLS, CDR2 YYNGEE. CDR3 size: 15 residues. V dropped 2 bases and J dropped 5; count of bases not matched to a gene: 7.

This chain connects TRBV18 to TRBJ2-7; D perhaps matches TRBD2 (6 bases). The CDR3 sequence is 17 residues long. Per germline, CDR1 KGHSH and CDR2 LQKENI. Trimming stripped 3 bases from V and 6 bases from J, with 24 bases between. CDR3 loop: CASSPMRGEGLRVEQYF. The CDR3 DNA is TGTGCCAGCTCACCCATGCGGGGAGAGGGTTTGAGGGTCGAGCAGTACTTC. Drawing the rest from reference TRBV18 and TRBJ2-7, the complete variable domain is NAGVMQNPRHLVRRRGQEARLRCSPMKGHSHVYWYRQLPEEGLKFMVYLQKENIIDESGMPKERFSAEFPKEGPSILRIQQVVRGDSAAYFCASSPMRGEGLRVEQYFGPGTRLTVT.

This clone occurred once. This chain connects TRBV9 to TRBJ1-3; 10 bases match TRBD1. CDR1 and CDR2 from the germline V gene are SGDLS and YYNGEE. Germline trimming cut 0 bases from V and 4 bases from J; bases unmatched to any gene: 7. The CDR3 is 17 residues long. CDR3 nucleotides: TGTGCCAGCAGCGTAGGGGGACAGGGGTATTACGGAAACACCATATATTTT. Translation: CASSVGGQGYYGNTIYF.

V usage is TRBV7-9 and J usage is TRBJ2-7; the D gene is possibly TRBD2 (5 bases). CDR3 length equals 13 residues. Looked up from germline, CDR1 is SEHNR and CDR2 is FQNEAQ (reference sequence). Trimming pared 7 bases from V and 3 bases from J, leaving 13 bases between. In nucleotides, the CDR3 is TGTGCCAGCACCTACGGGATCGGCTACGAGCAGTACTTC. Protein: CASTYGIGYEQYF.

The chain joins TRBV19 to TRBJ1-2, with D possibly being TRBD1 (5 bases). The CDR3 is 13 residues long. V was pared by 0 bases and J by 8 bases, with 10 bases between. The germline gives CDR1 LNHDA, CDR2 SQIVND (reference sequence). The CDR3 is CASSIEWGDGYTF. In DNA, the CDR3 is TGTGCCAGTAGTATAGAATGGGGGGACGGCTACACCTTC.

The chain joins TRBV5-1 to TRBJ2-7; 7 nucleotides align to TRBD1. The CDR3 extends over 13 amino acids. J was trimmed by 5 bases and V by 4 bases; bases with no gene match: 6. CDR1 is SGHRS, CDR2 YFSETQ, per germline. The CDR3 reads CASSGTVPDEQYF. In DNA form, the CDR3 reads TGCGCCAGCAGCGGGACAGTACCTGACGAGCAGTACTTC.

Only a few counts were recorded for this clone. J is TRBJ1-5 and V is TRBV6-1; 7 bases are shared with TRBD1. CDR3 length: 16 residues. The J segment lost 0 bases and the V segment lost 3 bases, leaving 5 bases of the junction unmatched. Germline lookup yields CDR1 MNHNS and CDR2 SASEGT. The CDR3 nucleotides read TGTGCCAGCAGTGACTGGCCAGGGGGTAGCAATCAGCCCCAGCATTTT. Its protein product is CASSDWPGGSNQPQHF.

V is TRBV27 and J is TRBJ1-6; TRBD1 matches at 11 bases. The CDR3 is 14 residues long. V gave up 4 bases and J gave up 7 bases; unmatched junction bases: 0. Germline values: CDR1 MNHEY, CDR2 SMNVEV (reference sequence). Here the CDR3 DNA reads TGTGCCAGCAGTTGGACAGGGGGCAATTCACCCCTCCACTTT. Translated, it gives CASSWTGGNSPLHF.

The sample holds one count of this clone. J is TRBJ1-2 and V is TRBV7-9; no definite D call. Germline CDR1 and CDR2: SEHNR and FQNEAQ (reference sequence). The CDR3 is made up of 16 amino acids. Trimming left V 3 bases short and J 4 bases short, with 18 bases between. In DNA, the CDR3 is TGTGCCAGCAGCTTGGGTGCGGAGTGGGTTGGCTATGGCTACACCTTC. It codes for CASSLGAEWVGYGYTF.

The V call is TRBV6-1, the J call TRBJ1-4; D is ambiguous. V shed 4 bases and J shed 0 bases, with 9 bases lying between them. CDR3 length equals 15 residues. CDR1 is MNHNS, CDR2 SASEGT, per germline. CDR3 loop: CASSARDTTNEKLFF. CDR3 nucleotide sequence: TGTGCCAGCAGTGCCCGGGATACAACTAATGAAAAACTGTTTTTT.

V and J are TRBV4-3 and TRBJ1-1; D perhaps matches TRBD1 (5 bases). Germline V gene sequence: CDR1 LGHNA, CDR2 YSLEER. V shed 0 bases and J shed 3 bases, with 8 bases lying between them. The CDR3 length is 14 residues. The CDR3 nucleotides read TGCGCCAGCAGCCAAGATCCAGGGTACACTGAAGCTTTCTTT. It yields the protein CASSQDPGYTEAFF.

This clone has only one observation. The genes are TRBV4-2 and TRBJ1-2, with 8 bases that match TRBD1. Germline V lookup: CDR1 LGHNA, CDR2 YNFKEQ. V was clipped by 1 base and J by 4 bases; unmatched bases: 5. CDR3 length: 15 amino acids. In DNA, the CDR3 is TGTGCCAGCAGCCAAGGGTCAACAGGGGGCTATGGCTACACCTTC. Translating gives CASSQGSTGGYGYTF.

Details on this clone: The sample carries other DNA sequences with the same CDR3. The chain employs TRBV20-1 and TRBJ1-2; possibly TRBD1 for D (5 bases). The germline V gene has CDR1 DFQATT and CDR2 SNEGSKA (reference sequence). The CDR3 runs 10 residues. Trimming took off 6 bases at V and 7 bases at J, with 9 bases between the two ends. The CDR3 is CSASRVGYTF. Written as DNA, the CDR3 is TGCAGTGCAAGCAGGGTTGGCTACACCTTC.